This T cell receptor beta chain was profiled in a study of blood T cell repertoires in COVID-19. TCRdb keeps only in-frame clones here, not all; method: immunoSEQ multiplex PCR. The table has about 170,000 clones, 84% seen once; the top ten hold around 7.6%. The sample consisted of peripheral blood. The receptor comes from a middle-aged man who had recovered from COVID-19.

CDR3 nucleotide sequence: TGCGCCAGCAGCCAGCACGCTAGCGAACCAGAGGCAGATACGCAGTATTTT. Translated, it gives CASSQHASEPEADTQYF. V is TRBV4-3 and J is TRBJ2-3; possible D gene TRBD2, 6 bases. The CDR3 totals 17 residues. The V gene lost 3 bases and the J gene lost 4 bases, with 20 bases spanning the gap. Per germline, CDR1 LGHNA and CDR2 YSLEER.